One sample yielded the 14 T cell receptor beta chains listed below, sequenced in a study of radiation and T cells in renal cell carcinoma. Time point specified: blood 4 weeks post-SBRT, at nephrectomy. Treatment reported: 15 Gy SBRT to primary tumor, nephrectomy 4 weeks later. This table comes from immunoSEQ multiplex PCR, and its TCRdb copy is limited to in-frame clones, with some not included. The table shows about 43,000 clones, with over 80% occurring only once. Sequencing used blood, obtained from a patient whose treatment included radiotherapy and nephrectomy. The source of these receptors is a woman in her seventies with renal cell carcinoma.

The V gene is TRBV7-4, the J gene TRBJ2-7, with D unresolved. Trimming removed 5 bases from V and 5 bases from J, with 10 bases in between. Germline CDR1 and CDR2: SGHVT and SQSDAQ. The CDR3 is 12 amino acids. As DNA, the CDR3 is TGTGCCAGCAGCCGAGCTGTAGACGAGCAGTACTTC. Protein sequence: CASSRAVDEQYF.

In its sample, this clone was seen a few times. The V and J genes are TRBV2 and TRBJ2-6, with 8 positions matching TRBD1. Losses at the gene ends were 4 bases for V and 2 bases for J; bases not matched to a gene: 10. Germline V gene data show CDR1 as SNHLY and CDR2 as FYNNEI. The CDR3 covers 18 residues. As DNA, the CDR3 is TGTGCCAGCAGTGGTGGACAGGGATGGATTGCTGGGGCCAACGTCCTGACTTTC. Translation: CASSGGQGWIAGANVLTF.

This chain links TRBV5-1 with TRBJ1-6; D is uncertain. The CDR3 has 14 amino acids. The germline V and J ends were trimmed by 1 base and 4 bases, with 6 bases remaining between them. Germline CDR1 is SGHRS and CDR2 is YFSETQ. In nucleotides, the CDR3 is TGCGCCAGCAGCTTGACAGAGTATAATTCACCCCTCCACTTT. Its translation is CASSLTEYNSPLHF. Together with reference TRBV5-1 and TRBJ1-6, the CDR3 gives the full variable domain: KAGVTQTPRYLIKTRGQQVTLSCSPISGHRSVSWYQQTPGQGLQFLFEYFSETQRNKGNFPGRFSGRQFSNSRSEMNVSTLELGDSALYLCASSLTEYNSPLHFGNGTRLTVT.

This clone showed up just once. The chain joins TRBV6-6 to TRBJ2-3; weak D call: TRBD2 (6 bases). Germline CDR1 MNHNY, CDR2 SVGAGI (reference sequence). The V gene lost 8 bases and the J gene lost 6 bases, with 18 bases spanning the gap. The CDR3 runs 14 residues. CDR3 DNA sequence: TGTGCCAGCCGTACCGGCGGGGCCGCGGATACGCAGTATTTT. Its protein product is CASRTGGAADTQYF.

The chain uses TRBV29-1 and TRBJ1-3; D uncertain. V dropped 6 bases and J dropped 3 bases, with 9 bases sitting between them. CDR1 is SQVTM, CDR2 ANQGSEA, per germline. This CDR3 is 12 amino acids long. CDR3 region: CSVRKGGNTIYF. The CDR3 DNA sequence: TGCAGCGTCCGTAAAGGTGGAAACACCATATATTTT.

CDR3 loop: CASSLSASGTNNEQFF. Here the CDR3 DNA reads TGTGCCAGCAGCTTATCGGCTAGCGGGACCAACAATGAGCAGTTCTTC. The V and J genes are TRBV11-2 and TRBJ2-1, with TRBD2 identical over 9 bases. This CDR3 spans 16 amino acids. V lost 2 bases to trimming and J lost 5 bases; unmatched junction nucleotides: 7. Germline V gives CDR1 SGHAT, CDR2 FQNNGV.

CDR3 in DNA: TGTGCCAGCTCACCACCGGGACAGGGTAACGAGCAGTACTTC. Encoded protein: CASSPPGQGNEQYF. J is TRBJ2-7 and V is TRBV18, with TRBD1 matching 9 bases. Looked up from germline, CDR1 is KGHSH and CDR2 is LQKENI. The CDR3 contains 14 residues. Trimming took 0 bases from V and 5 from J; bases not matched to a gene: 2.

This chain joins TRBV12-5 and TRBJ1-4, with D tentatively TRBD1 (6 bases). This CDR3 is 19 amino acids long. Germline V gene lookup returns CDR1 LGHNT and CDR2 FRNRAP. V dropped 0 bases and J dropped 2 bases, with 19 bases sitting between them. The CDR3 nucleotides are TGTGCTAGTGGTTTGGTATTTGGTCGTCGCGACAGGACTAATGAAAAACTGTTTTTT. Protein: CASGLVFGRRDRTNEKLFF.

V and J are TRBV19 and TRBJ1-5, with D unclear. The ends were cut back, 7 bases at V and 1 base at J, with 14 bases in the middle. Germline V gene data show CDR1 as LNHDA and CDR2 as SQIVND (reference sequence). The CDR3 loop spans 15 amino acids. CDR3 bases: TGTGCCAGTATAGAAAGTGGTGGGAGCAATCAGCCCCAGCATTTT. Encoded protein: CASIESGGSNQPQHF.

The chain has TRBV5-6 and TRBJ1-1; tentative D call: TRBD1 (5 bases). Germline V CDR1 and CDR2: SGHDT, YYEEEE. The V gene lost 3 bases and the J gene lost 6 bases, with 9 bases spanning the gap. CDR3 size: 12 residues. The CDR3 nucleotides read TGTGCCAGCAGCTCGGCGGGGCCTGAAGCTTTCTTT. As protein: CASSSAGPEAFF.

This clone was counted once. V is TRBV19 and J is TRBJ2-3; tentative D call: TRBD1 (6 bases). V lost 7 bases and J 6 bases, leaving 23 bases between the germline ends. The CDR3 has 16 residues. Germline V gene sequence: CDR1 LNHDA, CDR2 SQIVND (reference sequence). CDR3 bases: TGTGCCAGTATGCAGGGGAGAAGCTTCAGAGGGGATACGCAGTATTTT. It is translated as CASMQGRSFRGDTQYF.

This chain connects TRBV7-3 to TRBJ1-2; 9 bases are shared with TRBD1. V trimming: 5 bases; J trimming: 2 bases; junction bases outside the gene matches: 6. The CDR3 extends over 15 amino acids. Looked up from germline, CDR1 is SGHTA and CDR2 is FQGTGA. The CDR3 sequence: CASSPTGGDNYGYTF. The CDR3, as DNA: TGTGCCAGCAGCCCAACAGGGGGCGACAACTATGGCTACACCTTC.

This chain links TRBV7-9 with TRBJ2-3, with D tentatively TRBD1 (6 bases). V lost 5 bases and J 6 bases, leaving 27 bases between the germline ends. CDR3 length equals 18 residues. CDR1 is SEHNR and CDR2 is FQNEAQ in the germline V gene (reference sequence). The CDR3 region is CASSQRRDTKGAPDTQYF. DNA for the CDR3: TGTGCCAGCAGCCAACGCCGGGACACAAAAGGGGCACCGGATACGCAGTATTTT.

V gene TRBV4-2 combines with J gene TRBJ2-5, with TRBD1 matching over 7 bases. The CDR3 extends over 16 amino acids. CDR1 and CDR2 from the germline V gene are LGHNA and YNFKEQ. V shed 1 base and J 2 bases; nucleotides not matched to a gene: 7. Written as DNA, the CDR3 is TGTGCCAGCAGCCAAGCTGGGGGACAGATACAAGAGACCCAGTACTTC. Translated, it gives CASSQAGGQIQETQYF.